A single sample gave rise to the 6 T cell receptor beta chains below, sequenced in a study of response to subunit inactivated influenza vaccine. In TCRdb, the RT-PCR reads were re-called with MiXCR into one record per CDR3 protein. This table has more than 550,000 distinct CDR3 sequences, about 11% appearing once. The sample here was PBMCs from blood, taken on the day of vaccination. These TCRs come from a man aged 45-65 years who received an inactivated influenza vaccine.

The chain has TRBV20-1 and TRBJ2-5, with D perhaps TRBD1 (6 bases). Deletions cut 0 bases from V and 6 bases from J, with 20 bases between. This CDR3 contains 16 residues. Germline V gene lookup returns CDR1 DFQATT and CDR2 SNEGSKA (reference sequence). The DNA of the CDR3 is TGCAGTGCTAGAGATACCCTTTTGGGACAAGAGAAGACCCAGTACTTC. As protein: CSARDTLLGQEKTQYF.

This clonotype was seen a handful of times. The rearrangement joins TRBV12-3 or TRBV12-4 to TRBJ2-3; D unclear. The CDR3 contains 13 residues. Trimming left V 4 bases short and J 7 bases short, with 12 bases between. The CDR3 DNA reads as TGTGCCAGCAGTTCTGCTTTGGGCTATACGCAGTATTTT. This sequence encodes CASSSALGYTQYF.

This clonotype was seen more than once but under ten times. The gene calls are TRBV3-1 and TRBJ2-1; tentatively, D is TRBD1 or TRBD2 (5 bases each). Trimming took off 1 base at V and 7 bases at J, with 14 bases between the two ends. Germline V lookup: CDR1 LGHDT, CDR2 YNNKEL (reference sequence). CDR3 size: 15 residues. CDR3 region: CASSQVGAVGNEQFF. The CDR3 DNA sequence: TGTGCCAGCAGCCAAGTCGGGGCCGTAGGGAATGAGCAGTTCTTC.

The chain has TRBV10-3 and TRBJ1-2; D not resolved. V dropped 0 bases and J dropped 8 bases, with 10 bases sitting between them. The CDR3 length is 13 residues. The germline CDR1 and CDR2 sequences are ENHRY and SYGVKD. DNA for the CDR3: TGTGCCATCAGTGAGTCAGGAGAAGAAGGCTACACCTTC. This gives the protein CAISESGEEGYTF.

The rearrangement joins TRBV6-2 or TRBV6-3 to TRBJ2-1, with 8 bases fitting TRBD2. J lost 3 bases, V lost 3 bases, and 4 bases had no gene match. Looked up from germline, CDR1 is MNHEY and CDR2 is SVGEGT. The CDR3 runs to 15 residues. The CDR3 DNA sequence: TGTGCCAGCAGTTATCGCGGGGGGCTCTACAATGAGCAGTTCTTC. Translation: CASSYRGGLYNEQFF.

The CDR3 DNA is TGCGCCAGCAGTGAAGAGCGGCCTGGGCAGAACTACGAGCAGTACTTC. Its protein is CASSEERPGQNYEQYF. The V and J genes are TRBV10-1 and TRBJ2-7; possible D gene TRBD2, 5 bases. CDR1 and CDR2 (germline): WNHNN, SYGVQD (reference sequence). This CDR3 is built from 16 residues. The germline V and J ends were trimmed by 3 bases and 3 bases, with 18 bases remaining between them.